The 27 T cell receptor beta chains below come from one sample, sequenced in a study of identical twins. TCRdb processed the 5' RACE reads anew with MiXCR; each CDR3 protein has one entry. The data hold some 760,000 distinct CDR3 sequences, with roughly 18% observed a single time. The same data also contributed to another study, on T cells expressing NK-cell markers.

The sample taken for sequencing was PBMCs. Receptor source: a woman under 30 in good health.

The rearrangement links TRBV29-1 to TRBJ2-1, with 7 bases lining up with TRBD2. J gave up 9 bases and V 4 bases, and 9 bases lay outside the gene matches. CDR3 length equals 13 residues. Looked up from germline, CDR1 is SQVTM and CDR2 is ANQGSEA. CDR3 sequence reads: CSVGGAGVGEQFF. DNA of the CDR3: TGCAGCGTTGGTGGGGCGGGGGTTGGTGAGCAGTTCTTC.

The table lists this clonotype with a few counts. The rearrangement uses TRBV4-3 and TRBJ2-5, with unresolved D. Trimming shortened V by 0 bases and J by 2 bases, and 10 bases separated the two germline ends. This CDR3 is 15 amino acids long. Germline V gives CDR1 LGHNA, CDR2 YSLEER. The CDR3 nucleotides are TGCGCCAGCAGCCAAGATCTACGGAAGCAAGAGACCCAGTACTTC. Translating it yields CASSQDLRKQETQYF.

This clonotype has a handful of counts. V and J are TRBV24-1 and TRBJ2-5, with D possibly matching TRBD2 (6 bases). CDR3 length: 15 residues. The V gene's germline CDR1 is KGHDR and CDR2 SFDVKD. The ends were cut back, 3 bases at V and 5 bases at J, with 15 bases in the middle. This CDR3 reads CATSDPREAQETQYF. The CDR3 DNA is TGTGCCACCAGTGATCCAAGGGAGGCCCAGGAGACCCAGTACTTC.

This chain connects TRBV12-3 or TRBV12-4 to TRBJ2-7, with 9 bases lining up with TRBD1. The CDR3 runs 14 residues. J was trimmed by 6 bases and V by 3 bases; bases with no gene match: 6. The CDR3 bases are TGTGCCAGCAGTTTCCGGGACAGGGATCGCGAGCAGTACTTC. Its translation is CASSFRDRDREQYF.

The chain joins TRBV5-1 to TRBJ2-7; possibly TRBD1 for D (6 bases). Per germline, CDR1 SGHRS and CDR2 YFSETQ. Trimming took 4 bases from V and 7 from J, leaving 18 bases between them. The CDR3 loop spans 14 amino acids. This CDR3 reads CASSGTGLTREQYF. CDR3 nucleotides: TGCGCCAGCAGCGGAACAGGGCTAACGCGTGAGCAGTACTTC.

V gene TRBV6-5 combines with J gene TRBJ2-2, with D hard to call. In germline, CDR1 is MNHEY, CDR2 SVGAGI. The CDR3 is 11 residues long. V lost 7 bases to trimming and J lost 3 bases, with 3 bases between them. The CDR3 reads CASMYTGELFF. CDR3 sequence (DNA): TGTGCCAGCATGTACACCGGGGAGCTGTTTTTT.

This clonotype occurred a few times. The rearrangement joins TRBV12-3 or TRBV12-4 to TRBJ2-5; 7 positions agree with TRBD2. This CDR3 has 15 residues. V trimming: 6 bases; J trimming: 2 bases; junction bases outside the gene matches: 9. The CDR3: CASRWRERTQETQYF. In DNA form, the CDR3 reads TGTGCCAGCAGATGGCGGGAGAGAACGCAAGAGACCCAGTACTTC.

The chain is built from TRBV29-1 and TRBJ2-1, with 7 bases fitting TRBD1. J was trimmed by 0 bases and V by 3 bases; bases with no gene match: 5. This CDR3 contains 15 residues. Germline CDR1 SQVTM, CDR2 ANQGSEA. The CDR3 DNA reads as TGCAGCGTTGAGGGGACAGAGAGCTCCTACAATGAGCAGTTCTTC. This codes for CSVEGTESSYNEQFF.

This clonotype was detected only a few times. This chain connects TRBV20-1 to TRBJ2-7, with TRBD2 matching 10 bases. Germline assignment: CDR1 DFQATT and CDR2 SNEGSKA (reference sequence). Trimming at V came to 3 bases and at J to 3 bases, leaving 5 bases not matched to a gene. CDR3 size: 14 residues. CDR3 loop: CSASPSGGIYEQYF. In DNA, the CDR3 is TGCAGTGCTAGCCCTAGCGGGGGAATCTACGAGCAGTACTTC.

The chain joins TRBV20-1 to TRBJ2-5; D unclear. The CDR3 length is 11 residues. Trimming took off 5 bases at V and 5 bases at J, with 9 bases between the two ends. Germline V CDR1 and CDR2: DFQATT, SNEGSKA (reference sequence). CDR3 loop: CSAAVGETQYF. The CDR3 region has the DNA TGCAGTGCTGCCGTTGGGGAGACCCAGTACTTC.

As regards this clonotype: One end of the junction is discordant with germline, which a read error may explain. The V gene is TRBV12-3 or TRBV12-4, the J gene TRBJ2-7; TRBD1 matches at 8 bases. The CDR3 length is 15 residues. The CDR3, as DNA: TGTGCCAGCAGTTTCGGGACAGGCCCCTCCAACGAGCAGTACTTC. Residues: CASSFGTGPSNEQYF.

This clonotype was seen more than once but under ten times. This sequence joins TRBV3-1 and TRBJ1-2; possible D gene TRBD1, 5 bases. V shed 1 base and J shed 3 bases, with 9 bases lying between them. CDR1 and CDR2 (germline): LGHDT, YNNKEL (reference sequence). This CDR3 is 14 amino acids long. CDR3 region: CASSQVGDYYGYTF. The CDR3 region has the DNA TGTGCCAGCAGCCAAGTCGGGGACTACTATGGCTACACCTTC.

The chain employs TRBV12-3 or TRBV12-4 and TRBJ2-3; perhaps D is TRBD1 or TRBD2 (5 bases each). Between the trimmed V and J ends, which lost 5 bases and 4 bases, there was a span of 16 bases. The CDR3 is made up of 15 amino acids. CDR3 loop: CASSPPGTSPDTQYF. As DNA, the CDR3 is TGTGCCAGCAGTCCCCCCGGGACGAGTCCAGATACGCAGTATTTT.

This clonotype occurred many times. The junction does not match germline at one end; this may be a read error. The chain carries TRBV7-2 and TRBJ1-2; D gene ambiguous. Per germline, CDR1 SGHTA and CDR2 FQGNSA. This CDR3 is 13 amino acids long. CDR3 amino acids: CASSLGRNYGYTF. The DNA for the CDR3 is TGTGCCAGCAGTTTAGGGCGGAACTATGGCTACACCTTC. Full variable domain (remainder filled in from reference TRBV7-2 and TRBJ1-2): GAGVSQSPSNKVTEKGKDVELRCDPISGHTALYWYRQSLGQGLEFLIYFQGNSAPDKSGLPSDRFSAERTGGSVSTLTIQRTQQEDSAVYLCASSLGRNYGYTFGSGTRLTVV.

The rearrangement joins TRBV24-1 to TRBJ2-1; a possible D gene is TRBD1 (5 bases). The V and J ends lost 3 bases and 9 bases respectively, with 17 bases between them. The germline gives CDR1 KGHDR, CDR2 SFDVKD. This CDR3 spans 15 amino acids. The CDR3 DNA follows: TGTGCCACCAGTGATCCGGCAGGGCATCTTGGTGAGCAGTTCTTC. Amino acid sequence: CATSDPAGHLGEQFF.

This chain joins TRBV10-3 and TRBJ2-7, with D tentatively TRBD1 (5 bases). The ends were cut back, 0 bases at V and 4 bases at J, with 13 bases in the middle. There are 15 residues in the CDR3. Germline loops: CDR1 ENHRY, CDR2 SYGVKD. CDR3 loop: CAISESTRGSYEQYF. CDR3 in DNA: TGTGCCATCAGTGAGTCGACAAGGGGATCGTACGAGCAGTACTTC.

The genes are TRBV12-3 or TRBV12-4 and TRBJ1-3, with D perhaps matching TRBD1 (6 bases). V shed 6 bases and J shed 2 bases, with 11 bases lying between them. The CDR3 sequence is 14 residues long. The CDR3 DNA is TGTGCCAGCAGCTTGCCAGGGGCTGGAAACACCATATATTTT. Translation gives CASSLPGAGNTIYF.

The table lists this clonotype with many counts. The chain couples TRBV20-1 to TRBJ2-1, with D possibly being TRBD2 (5 bases). This CDR3 contains 14 residues. V was trimmed by 6 bases and J by 4 bases, leaving 16 bases between them. Germline lookup yields CDR1 DFQATT and CDR2 SNEGSKA (reference sequence). CDR3 sequence reads: CSAPGLATYNEQFF. CDR3 DNA sequence: TGCAGTGCCCCCGGCCTAGCTACGTACAATGAGCAGTTCTTC.

The V call is TRBV12-3 or TRBV12-4, the J call TRBJ1-2; D ambiguous. This CDR3 comprises 14 residues. Trimming stripped 0 bases from V and 8 bases from J, with 13 bases between. The CDR3 bases are TGTGCCAGCAGTTTAGCTAAGTTGGGCAAAGGCTACACCTTC. This encodes CASSLAKLGKGYTF.

This chain uses TRBV12-3 or TRBV12-4 with TRBJ1-2; possibly TRBD1 for D (5 bases). This CDR3 has 12 residues. V was pared by 6 bases and J by 10 bases, with 15 bases between. The CDR3 DNA reads as TGTGCCAGCAGACCGAGGGGAAATACCTACACCTTC. Translation: CASRPRGNTYTF.

The chain carries TRBV7-2 and TRBJ2-1; D might be TRBD2 (7 bases). CDR1 and CDR2 (germline): SGHTA, FQGNSA. V lost 4 bases and J 8 bases, leaving 18 bases between the germline ends. The CDR3 runs 15 residues. The CDR3 nucleotides are TGTGCCAGCAGCTCGAGGGGGGGAGCTTGGTATGAGCAGTTCTTC. Encoded protein: CASSSRGGAWYEQFF.

J is TRBJ2-2 and V is TRBV7-3; the D gene is possibly TRBD1 (6 bases). Between the trimmed V and J ends, which lost 10 bases and 3 bases, there was a span of 18 bases. Germline loops: CDR1 SGHTA, CDR2 FQGTGA. This CDR3 has 15 residues. CDR3 amino acids: CATKVGQGYTGELFF. The CDR3 coding sequence is TGTGCCACCAAAGTGGGGCAGGGGTACACCGGGGAGCTGTTTTTT. The variable domain in full, with the rest retrieved from reference TRBV7-3 and TRBJ2-2, is GAGVSQTPSNKVTEKGKYVELRCDPISGHTALYWYRQSLGQGPEFLIYFQGTGAADDSGLPNDRFFAVRPEGSVSTLKIQRTERGDSAVYLCATKVGQGYTGELFFGEGSRLTVL.

The CDR3 reads CASSLDWGGGYTF. DNA for the CDR3: TGTGCCAGCAGTTTAGATTGGGGCGGTGGCTACACCTTC. The chain employs TRBV12-3 or TRBV12-4 and TRBJ1-2; perhaps TRBD1 as D (5 bases). V was clipped by 1 base and J by 7 bases, with 10 bases between them. The CDR3 loop spans 13 amino acids.

The CDR3 here is CSAWQGRGSEQFF. As DNA, the CDR3 is TGCAGTGCTTGGCAAGGGAGAGGGAGTGAGCAGTTCTTC. The chain combines TRBV20-1 with TRBJ2-1, with D maybe TRBD2 (5 bases). Germline V CDR1 and CDR2: DFQATT, SNEGSKA (reference sequence). The CDR3 totals 13 residues. Trimming cost V 5 bases and J 9 bases, with 17 bases left between them.

In this sample, this clonotype turned up a few times. The rearrangement links TRBV30 to TRBJ2-7; D gene unclear. The CDR3 spans 14 residues. V dropped 6 bases and J dropped 3 bases, with 18 bases sitting between them. CDR1 is GTSNPN, CDR2 SVGIG, per germline (reference sequence). The CDR3 loop is CACHRDLGFYEQYF. The CDR3 DNA sequence: TGTGCCTGTCATAGGGATTTGGGCTTCTACGAGCAGTACTTC.

The chain joins TRBV20-1 to TRBJ2-1, with 9 positions matching TRBD2. The V gene's germline CDR1 is DFQATT and CDR2 SNEGSKA (reference sequence). V was pared by 7 bases and J by 0 bases, with 16 bases of the junction left unmatched. This CDR3 has 18 residues. CDR3 nucleotides: TGCAGTGTGCCGGGACTAGCCTTAGCTCGAAGCTCCTACAATGAGCAGTTCTTC. It yields the protein CSVPGLALARSSYNEQFF.

The chain combines TRBV9 with TRBJ1-5, with 8 bases lining up with TRBD1. CDR1 and CDR2 (germline): SGDLS, YYNGEE. V trimming: 3 bases; J trimming: 3 bases; junction bases outside the gene matches: 5. The CDR3 contains 15 residues. The DNA of the CDR3 is TGTGCCAGCAGCGCACGGGACAGGCTCAATCAGCCCCAGCATTTT. It codes for CASSARDRLNQPQHF.